In its sample, the clone carrying this T cell receptor (beta chain) was seen many times. These data are taken from a study of molecular identifiers for immune sequencing clone quantification. TCRdb re-called the PCR reads through MiXCR, storing one row per CDR3 protein. This sample yields under 350,000 distinct CDR3 sequences, of which 24% are seen a single time; 0.74% belongs to the top ten. The CDR3 extends over 12 amino acids. Trimming shortened V by 2 bases and J by 7 bases, and 8 bases separated the two germline ends. Germline CDR1 and CDR2: SNHLY and FYNNEI. The sequence was collected from a human donor in good health. Some libraries in this study had Jurkat cell RNA spiked in. Sequencing was performed on naive CD8+ T cells from blood, with Jurkat cell RNA spiked in. The subset here: FACS-sorted CD8+CD4-CCR7+CD45RA+ naive T cells. This sequence joins TRBV2 and TRBJ1-1; tentative D call: TRBD1 (5 bases). The CDR3 spells CASSELGVEAFF. The CDR3 DNA is TGTGCCAGCAGTGAATTGGGGGTTGAAGCTTTCTTT.